The following is a TCR beta chain sequence with its context. Antigen: not known. These data come from a study of shared clonotypes between healthy human individuals. V dropped 4 bases and J dropped 6 bases, with 17 bases sitting between them. The germline CDR1 and CDR2 sequences are SGDLS and YYNGEE. CDR3 length: 14 residues. Measured with immunoSEQ multiplex PCR; TCRdb has only the in-frame clones, and not every one. Here the sample spans some 900,000 clones, approximately 80% being singletons. Study findings and constraints: A reduction in generation probabilities was seen for non-shared clonotypes relative to those shared by all four donors.

This receptor was taken from a man aged 18 to 29 in good health. Sequencing was done on a sample of memory CD4+ T cells sorted from blood. Specified subset: CD45RA-negative fraction. The chain is built from TRBV9 and TRBJ2-7, with a weak D call TRBD2 (6 bases). CDR3 in DNA: TGTGCCAGCAGCAAGGAGGGTATCGGGGGCGAGCAGTACTTC. Encoded protein: CASSKEGIGGEQYF.